Each of the 16 T cell receptor beta chains below was sequenced from the same sample in a study of T cell repertoires in cytomegalovirus infection. TCRdb independently ran MiXCR on the reads; one entry per CDR3 protein. This table holds fewer than 350,000 distinct CDR3 sequences, 17% found once. The material sequenced was PBMCs. These receptor sequences come from a human donor in good health (CMV status not recorded). Some clones in this sample may be carry-over from other donors' samples.

This clonotype was seen a handful of times. The chain links TRBV7-2 to TRBJ2-7; D may correspond to TRBD1 or TRBD2 (5 bases each). Trimming left V 1 base short and J 3 bases short, with 10 bases between. Germline V gene lookup returns CDR1 SGHTA and CDR2 FQGNSA. The CDR3 runs to 14 residues. CDR3 residues: CASSLVGAGYEQYF. The CDR3 DNA is TGTGCCAGCAGCTTAGTTGGGGCGGGCTACGAGCAGTACTTC.

This CDR3 reads CASSVDPGGGTQYF. DNA for the CDR3: TGTGCCAGCAGCGTGGACCCAGGGGGCGGGACCCAGTACTTC. The rearrangement joins TRBV5-4 to TRBJ2-5, with TRBD1 identical over 8 bases. V lost 4 bases, J lost 7 bases, and 9 bases stayed unmatched. The CDR3 length is 14 residues. Germline assignment: CDR1 SGHNT and CDR2 YYREEE (reference sequence).

Turning to this clonotype: At one of its ends the junction is not consistent with the germline gene, which may arise from a read error. The chain carries TRBV7-9 and TRBJ1-4; a possible D gene is TRBD1 (5 bases). This CDR3 comprises 14 residues. Germline lookup yields CDR1 SEHNR and CDR2 FQNEAQ (reference sequence). DNA for the CDR3: TGTGCCTGCAGCTTCAGACAGAGCGATGAAAAACTGTTTTTT. It codes for CACSFRQSDEKLFF.

The V call is TRBV27, the J call TRBJ1-5, with TRBD1 identical over 10 bases. This CDR3 spans 19 amino acids. With V trimmed by 2 bases and J by 7 bases, 17 bases remained unmatched. CDR1 and CDR2 from the germline V gene are MNHEY and SMNVEV (reference sequence). The CDR3 loop reads CASSLKGTGAGVTRQPQHF. The DNA of the CDR3 is TGTGCCAGCAGTTTAAAAGGGACAGGGGCGGGGGTCACTAGGCAGCCCCAGCATTTT.

Many counts were recorded for this clonotype. The V gene is TRBV7-4, the J gene TRBJ1-6, with 8 bases that match TRBD1. Germline V gene lookup returns CDR1 SGHVT and CDR2 SQSDAQ. This CDR3 is 14 amino acids long. The V gene end was trimmed by 8 bases and the J gene end by 6 bases; junction bases not matched to a gene: 6. CDR3 sequence (DNA): TGTGCCAGCCGTACGGGACAGGTTAATTCACCCCTCCACTTT. It encodes CASRTGQVNSPLHF. The full variable domain, its missing parts supplied by reference TRBV7-4 and TRBJ1-6, is GAGVSQSPRYKVAKRGRDVALRCDSISGHVTLYWYRQTLGQGSEVLTYSQSDAQRDKSGRPSGRFSAERPERSVSTLKIQRTEQGDSAVYLCASRTGQVNSPLHFGNGTRLTVT.

The rearrangement links TRBV4-2 to TRBJ2-1, with 9 bases fitting TRBD2. Per the germline V gene, CDR1 is LGHNA and CDR2 is YNFKEQ. The CDR3 runs 22 residues. Trimming cost V 1 base and J 7 bases; bases outside gene matches: 26. The CDR3 protein is CASSQGRKGHSAGGLALNEQFF. The CDR3 DNA reads as TGTGCCAGCAGCCAAGGGCGCAAAGGGCATTCTGCTGGGGGACTAGCCCTAAATGAGCAGTTCTTC.

The gene calls are TRBV7-3 and TRBJ2-5, with 11 bases identical to TRBD1. The CDR3 totals 15 residues. Germline values: CDR1 SGHTA, CDR2 FQGTGA. V was pared by 5 bases and J by 4 bases, with 6 bases of the junction left unmatched. The CDR3 sequence is CASSAAGTGGETQYF. The CDR3 DNA is TGTGCCAGCAGCGCCGCCGGGACAGGGGGAGAGACCCAGTACTTC.

Written as DNA, the CDR3 is TGCGCCAGCAGCCCGACCGGACAGGGGGCCTTCTCTGGGGCCAACGTCCTGACTTTC. Translating gives CASSPTGQGAFSGANVLTF. The V call is TRBV4-1, the J call TRBJ2-6; 11 nucleotides line up with TRBD1. The CDR3 runs 19 residues. With 4 bases clipped from V and 0 bases from J, the junction kept 8 bases outside the gene matches. Germline V lookup: CDR1 MGHRA, CDR2 YSYEKL.

The V call is TRBV7-9, the J call TRBJ2-2; possibly TRBD2 for D (5 bases). Germline values: CDR1 SEHNR, CDR2 FQNEAQ (reference sequence). The CDR3 has 16 amino acids. The germline V and J ends were trimmed by 11 bases and 4 bases, with 23 bases remaining between them. The CDR3 sequence: CAGTPGLGPFTGELFF. The CDR3 DNA reads as TGTGCCGGCACCCCTGGACTTGGCCCGTTCACCGGGGAGCTGTTTTTT.

The chain is built from TRBV20-1 and TRBJ1-5, with 7 bases that match TRBD1. V gave up 0 bases and J gave up 5 bases; unmatched junction bases: 10. CDR1 and CDR2 (germline): DFQATT, SNEGSKA (reference sequence). The CDR3 runs 16 residues. The CDR3 DNA sequence: TGCAGTGCTAGAGATTACCGGCAGGGGGAGGATCAGCCCCAGCATTTT. Its protein is CSARDYRQGEDQPQHF.

V and J are TRBV20-1 and TRBJ1-1; D not certain. The CDR3 runs 11 residues. The V end was cut by 5 bases, the J end by 7 bases, with 11 bases between. Germline CDR1 is DFQATT and CDR2 is SNEGSKA (reference sequence). CDR3 protein: CSASTGGEAFF. As DNA, the CDR3 is TGCAGTGCTTCCACTGGCGGTGAAGCTTTCTTT.

The table lists this clonotype with many counts. The V and J genes are TRBV7-3 and TRBJ2-7; D gene ambiguous. Trimming stripped 4 bases from V and 0 bases from J, with 13 bases between. The CDR3 length is 15 residues. In germline, CDR1 is SGHTA, CDR2 FQGTGA. CDR3 nucleotides: TGTGCCAGCAGCTCTACCCCACAGAGCTCCTACGAGCAGTACTTC. Translation: CASSSTPQSSYEQYF. Complete variable domain (other parts from reference TRBV7-3 and TRBJ2-7): GAGVSQTPSNKVTEKGKYVELRCDPISGHTALYWYRQSLGQGPEFLIYFQGTGAADDSGLPNDRFFAVRPEGSVSTLKIQRTERGDSAVYLCASSSTPQSSYEQYFGPGTRLTVT.

This chain connects TRBV18 to TRBJ2-2; D perhaps matches TRBD2 (5 bases). Germline V gives CDR1 KGHSH, CDR2 LQKENI. The V gene lost 5 bases and the J gene lost 3 bases, with 10 bases spanning the gap. CDR3 length: 14 residues. CDR3 in amino acids: CASSASSDTGELFF. DNA for the CDR3: TGTGCCAGCTCAGCTAGCTCCGACACCGGGGAGCTGTTTTTT.

The rearrangement uses TRBV5-4 and TRBJ1-1; D is possibly TRBD1 (5 bases). V gave up 4 bases and J gave up 1 base, with 11 bases separating them. CDR1 and CDR2 (germline): SGHNT, YYREEE (reference sequence). The CDR3 is 14 amino acids. The CDR3: CASSTGTPNTEAFF. As DNA, the CDR3 is TGTGCCAGCAGCACCGGGACCCCGAACACTGAAGCTTTCTTT.

This clonotype was counted at least ten times. Written as DNA, the CDR3 is TGTGCCAGCAGCTTATCCTTTGGCGGGGGAGAGACCCAGTACTTC. Translating gives CASSLSFGGGETQYF. The rearrangement links TRBV7-2 to TRBJ2-5, with TRBD2 matching over 7 bases. Losses at the gene ends were 2 bases for V and 4 bases for J; bases not matched to a gene: 7. This CDR3 is 15 amino acids long. Germline V lookup: CDR1 SGHTA, CDR2 FQGNSA.

The gene calls are TRBV12-3 or TRBV12-4 and TRBJ2-5; D tentatively reads TRBD1 or TRBD2 (5 bases each). This CDR3 region has 14 residues. V lost 7 bases, J lost 4 bases, and 16 bases lay in between. CDR3 bases: TGTGCCAGCACCCTCCGGGACGGTCGAGAGACCCAGTACTTC. Translating gives CASTLRDGRETQYF.